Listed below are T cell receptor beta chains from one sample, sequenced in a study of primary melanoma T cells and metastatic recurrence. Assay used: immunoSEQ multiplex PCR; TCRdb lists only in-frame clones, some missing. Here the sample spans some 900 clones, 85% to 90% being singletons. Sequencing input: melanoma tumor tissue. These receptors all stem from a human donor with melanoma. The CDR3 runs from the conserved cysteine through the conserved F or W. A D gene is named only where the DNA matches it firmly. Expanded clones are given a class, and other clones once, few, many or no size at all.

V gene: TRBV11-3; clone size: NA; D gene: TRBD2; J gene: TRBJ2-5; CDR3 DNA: TGTGCCAGCAGCTTGGGACTAGCGAGGGAGACCCAGTACTTC; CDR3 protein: CASSLGLARETQYF
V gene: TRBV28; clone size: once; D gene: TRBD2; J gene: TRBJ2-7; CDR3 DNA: TGTGCCAGCAGTGGAGCGGGACTAGCGGGGGCCTACGAGCAGTACTTC; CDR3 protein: CASSGAGLAGAYEQYF
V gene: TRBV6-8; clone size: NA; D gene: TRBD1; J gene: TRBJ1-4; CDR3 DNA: TGTGCCAGCACCGGACAGGGGGCGACTAATGAAAAACTGTTTTTT; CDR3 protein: CASTGQGATNEKLFF
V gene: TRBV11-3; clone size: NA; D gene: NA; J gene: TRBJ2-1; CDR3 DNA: TGTGCCAGCAGCTTACGTGAGGGCGCCTACAATGAGCAGTTCTTC; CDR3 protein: CASSLREGAYNEQFF
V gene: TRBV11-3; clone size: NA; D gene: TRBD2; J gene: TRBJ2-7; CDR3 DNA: TGTGCCAGCAGCCTAAGAGCGGGAGGTAAAGAGCAGTACTTC; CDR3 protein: CASSLRAGGKEQYF
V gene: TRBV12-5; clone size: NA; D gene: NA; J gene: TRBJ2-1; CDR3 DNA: TGTGTCAGCAGACCATGGGGATCCTTCAATGAGCAGTTCTTC; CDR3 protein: CVSRPWGSFNEQFF
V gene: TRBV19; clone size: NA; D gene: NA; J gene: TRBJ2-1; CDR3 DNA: TGTGCCAGTAGCCTACGCGCTAGCGCCCAACGGGAGCAGTTCTTC; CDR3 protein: CASSLRASAQREQFF
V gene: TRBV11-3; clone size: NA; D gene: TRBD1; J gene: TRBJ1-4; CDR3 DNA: TGTGCCAGCAGCCGCGGGACAGGAAATGAAAAACTGTTTTTT; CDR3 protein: CASSRGTGNEKLFF
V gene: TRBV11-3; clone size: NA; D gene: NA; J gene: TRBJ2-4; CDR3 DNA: TGTGCCAGCAGTAGCCGCGGGCAGGGAAAAAACATTCAGTACTTC; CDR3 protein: CASSSRGQGKNIQYF
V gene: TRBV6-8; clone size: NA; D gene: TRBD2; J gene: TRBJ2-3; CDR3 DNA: TGTGCCAGCAGTGTTCCGGGACTAGCGGAGGAAGATACGCAGTATTTT; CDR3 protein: CASSVPGLAEEDTQYF
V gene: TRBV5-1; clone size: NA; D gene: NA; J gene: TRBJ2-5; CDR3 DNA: TGCGCCACAACTCCCCGGGGGCGGTCCCAAGAGACCCAGTACTTC; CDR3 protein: CATTPRGRSQETQYF
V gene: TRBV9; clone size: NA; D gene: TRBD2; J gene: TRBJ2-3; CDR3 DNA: TGTGCCAGCAGCCCGGTCCCGAGCGGGGCACGTCCAGATACGCAGTATTTT; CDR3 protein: CASSPVPSGARPDTQYF
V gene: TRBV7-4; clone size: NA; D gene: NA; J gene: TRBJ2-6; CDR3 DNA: TGTGCTAGCAGCTTATCCGCCTCACGCTCTGGGGCCAACGTCCTGACTTTC; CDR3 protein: CASSLSASRSGANVLTF
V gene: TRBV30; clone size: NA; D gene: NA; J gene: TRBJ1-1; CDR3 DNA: TGTGCCTGGAGTGAGCAGGGGCTGGCTGAAGCTTTCTTT; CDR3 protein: CAWSEQGLAEAFF
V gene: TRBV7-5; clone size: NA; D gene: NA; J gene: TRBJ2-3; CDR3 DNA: TGTGCCAGCAGTCCAAGCGGGGCCACAGATACGCAGTATTTT; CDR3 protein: CASSPSGATDTQYF
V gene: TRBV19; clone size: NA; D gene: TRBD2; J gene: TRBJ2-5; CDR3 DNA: TGTGCCAGTAGTAAGACTAGCGGGAGTGAACAAGAGACCCAGTACTTC; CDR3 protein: CASSKTSGSEQETQYF
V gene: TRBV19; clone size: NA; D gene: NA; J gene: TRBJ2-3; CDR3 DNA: TGTGCCAGTACCCCCGAGGGGATCCCAAAAGGGGCCTCCGATACGCAGTATTTT; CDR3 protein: CASTPEGIPKGASDTQYF
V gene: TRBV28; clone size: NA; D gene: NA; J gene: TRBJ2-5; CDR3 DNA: TGTGCCAGCAGTTCCGGGCCTCTGCAGGAGACCCAGTACTTC; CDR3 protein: CASSSGPLQETQYF
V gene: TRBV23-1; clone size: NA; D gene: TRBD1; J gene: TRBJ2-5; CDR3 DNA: TGCGCCAGCGGAGGGAGGGGACAGGGAATCATACACAGGGAGACCCAGTACTTC; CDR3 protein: CASGGRGQGIIHRETQYF
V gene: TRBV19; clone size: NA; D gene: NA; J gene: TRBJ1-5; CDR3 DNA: TGTGCCAGTAGTGAGGCGGGGCAGCTCCAGCATTTT; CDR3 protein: CASSEAGQLQHF
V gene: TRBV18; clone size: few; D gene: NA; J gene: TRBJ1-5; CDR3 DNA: TGTGCCAGCTCACCAGATAGGAATCAGCCCCAGCATTTT; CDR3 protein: CASSPDRNQPQHF
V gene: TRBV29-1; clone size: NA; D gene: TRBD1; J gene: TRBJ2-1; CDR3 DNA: TGCAGCGTTAAGGCCCCGGGACAGACGTACAATGAGCAGTTCTTC; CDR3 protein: CSVKAPGQTYNEQFF
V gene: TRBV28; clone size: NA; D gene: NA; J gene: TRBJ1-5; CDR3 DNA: TGTGCCAGCACCCCCACCCCCTGGCAGGGCTTTCAGCCCCAGCATTTT; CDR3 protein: CASTPTPWQGFQPQHF
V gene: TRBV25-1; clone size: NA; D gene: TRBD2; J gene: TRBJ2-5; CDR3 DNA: TGTGCCAGCAGTGAAGGGCTAGCGGTAAAAGAGACCCAGTACTTC; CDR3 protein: CASSEGLAVKETQYF
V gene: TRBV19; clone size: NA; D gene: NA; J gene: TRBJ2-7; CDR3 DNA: TGTGCCAGTAGTATTTACTTCCCCTCCTACGAGCAGTACTTC; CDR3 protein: CASSIYFPSYEQYF
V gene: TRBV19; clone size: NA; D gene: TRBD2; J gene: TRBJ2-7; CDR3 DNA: TGTGCCAGTAGTATCCGCCGGGAGGGCTACGAGCAGTACTTC; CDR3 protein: CASSIRREGYEQYF
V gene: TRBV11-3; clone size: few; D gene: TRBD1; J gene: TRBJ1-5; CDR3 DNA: TGTGCCAGCAGTCGGACAGGGGGCGGCCAGCCCCAGCATTTT; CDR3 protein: CASSRTGGGQPQHF
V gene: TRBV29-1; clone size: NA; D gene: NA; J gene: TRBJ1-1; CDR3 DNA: TGCAGCGCCTTGTGGGGCCGCACTGAAGCTTTCTTT; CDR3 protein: CSALWGRTEAFF
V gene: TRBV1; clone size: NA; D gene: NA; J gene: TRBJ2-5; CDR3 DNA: TGCGCCAGCAGCCAAGAAAGGTCGGTCCTGAACCAAGAGACCCAGTACTTC; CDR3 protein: CASSQERSVLNQETQYF
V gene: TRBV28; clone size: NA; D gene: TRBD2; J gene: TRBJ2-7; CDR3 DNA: TGTGCCAGCAGTTTACTGGGGGGGGACCTCTACGAGCAGTACTTC; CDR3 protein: CASSLLGGDLYEQYF
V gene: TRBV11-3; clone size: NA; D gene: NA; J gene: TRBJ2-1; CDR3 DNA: TGTGCCAGCAGCTCTAACCGGGGCACTTACAATGAGCAGTTCTTC; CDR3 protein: CASSSNRGTYNEQFF
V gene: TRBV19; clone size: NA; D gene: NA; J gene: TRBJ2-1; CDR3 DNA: TGTGCCAGTAGTGAAAAGTACAATGAGCAGTTCTTC; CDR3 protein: CASSEKYNEQFF
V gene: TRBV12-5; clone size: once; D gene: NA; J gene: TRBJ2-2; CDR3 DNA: TGTGCCAGCACTCCCCGACAGGTCGCGAACACCGGGGAGCTGTTTTTT; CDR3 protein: CASTPRQVANTGELFF
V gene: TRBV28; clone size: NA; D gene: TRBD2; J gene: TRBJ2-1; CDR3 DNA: TGTGCCAGCACCTCCGCAGGGACTACAGCCTCCTACAATGAGCAGTTCTTC; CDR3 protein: CASTSAGTTASYNEQFF
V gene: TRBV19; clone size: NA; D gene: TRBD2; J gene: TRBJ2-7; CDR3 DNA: TGTGCCAGTAGTCCGGCCGCCTCTAGCGGGACCCGCTACGAGCAGTACTTC; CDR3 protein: CASSPAASSGTRYEQYF
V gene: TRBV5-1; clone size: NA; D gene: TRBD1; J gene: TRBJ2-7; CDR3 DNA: TGCGCCAGCAGCATCCGGACAGGGAGTGTCCACGAGCAGTACTTC; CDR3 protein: CASSIRTGSVHEQYF
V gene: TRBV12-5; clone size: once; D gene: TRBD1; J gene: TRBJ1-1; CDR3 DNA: TGTGCTAGTGCCAGGGACAGTAACACTGAAGCTTTCTTT; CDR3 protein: CASARDSNTEAFF
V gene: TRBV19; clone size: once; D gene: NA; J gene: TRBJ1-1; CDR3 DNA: TGTGCCAGTAGTATTTCATCTATCCTTCGGGCCGCTGAAGCTTTCTTT; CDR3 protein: CASSISSILRAAEAFF
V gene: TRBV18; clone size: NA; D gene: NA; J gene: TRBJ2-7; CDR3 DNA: TGTACCAGCTCACCGCAAGGAATGGGCTACGAGCAGTACTTC; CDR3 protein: CTSSPQGMGYEQYF